This TCR beta chain was captured in a study of blood T cell repertoires in COVID-19. Across the study: The United States, Italy and Spain provided the acute and convalescent COVID-19 samples. In each case, the material was cDNA or gDNA derived from T cells, B-cell-depleted T cells, or PBMCs.

Per the original data handling: Nucleated cell number was recorded as an estimate derived from reference gene primer amplification. Sequencing was performed with immunoSEQ multiplex PCR; in TCRdb, only in-frame clones are kept and a portion is missing. That table supplies the V and J calls and clone size; D and trimming were determined from the DNA. The sample has around 250,000 clones; more than 80% are singletons. Residents of about two dozen US areas, aged about 18 to 95 years, made up the participants. The clonotype originates from a man aged 50 to 59 who had been exposed to COVID-19. What was sequenced was PBMCs or T cells enriched from blood (not recorded which).

This CDR3 is CASSFGASLGGGGELFF. DNA of the CDR3: TGTGCCAGCAGCTTCGGGGCGTCCCTTGGGGGCGGCGGGGAGCTGTTTTTT. This chain joins TRBV7-9 and TRBJ2-2; D perhaps matches TRBD1 (6 bases). The length of the CDR3 is 17 residues. CDR1 is SEHNR, CDR2 FQNEAQ, per germline (reference sequence). The V gene lost 3 bases and the J gene lost 7 bases, with 21 bases spanning the gap.